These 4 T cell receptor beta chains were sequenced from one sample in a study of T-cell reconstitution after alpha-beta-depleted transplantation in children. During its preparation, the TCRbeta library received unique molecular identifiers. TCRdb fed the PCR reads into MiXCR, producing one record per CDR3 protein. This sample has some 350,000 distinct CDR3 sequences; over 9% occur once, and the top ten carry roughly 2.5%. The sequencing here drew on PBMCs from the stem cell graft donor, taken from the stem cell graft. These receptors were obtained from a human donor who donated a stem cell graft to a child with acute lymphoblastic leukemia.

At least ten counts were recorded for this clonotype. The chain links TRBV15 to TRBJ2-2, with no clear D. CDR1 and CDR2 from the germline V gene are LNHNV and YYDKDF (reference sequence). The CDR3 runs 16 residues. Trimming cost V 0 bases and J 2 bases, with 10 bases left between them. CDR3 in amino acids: CATSRESGSNTGELFF. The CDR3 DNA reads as TGTGCCACCAGCAGAGAGTCTGGCAGCAACACCGGGGAGCTGTTTTTT. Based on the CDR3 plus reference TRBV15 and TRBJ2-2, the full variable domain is DAMVIQNPRYQVTQFGKPVTLSCSQTLNHNVMYWYQQKSSQAPKLLFHYYDKDFNNEADTPDNFQSRRPNTSFCFLDIRSPGLGDTAMYLCATSRESGSNTGELFFGEGSRLTVL.

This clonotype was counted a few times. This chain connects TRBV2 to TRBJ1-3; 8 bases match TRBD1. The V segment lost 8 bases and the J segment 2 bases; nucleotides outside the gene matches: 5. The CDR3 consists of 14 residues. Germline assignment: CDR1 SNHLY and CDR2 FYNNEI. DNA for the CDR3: TGTGCCAGCGGACAGGGAATCCCTGGAAACACCATATATTTT. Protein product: CASGQGIPGNTIYF.

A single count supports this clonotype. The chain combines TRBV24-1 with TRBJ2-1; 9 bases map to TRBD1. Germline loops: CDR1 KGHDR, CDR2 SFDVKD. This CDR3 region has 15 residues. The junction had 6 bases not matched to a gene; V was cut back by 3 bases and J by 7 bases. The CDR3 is CATSDPGTGLNEQFF. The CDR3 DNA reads TGTGCCACCAGTGATCCCGGGACAGGGCTTAATGAGCAGTTCTTC.

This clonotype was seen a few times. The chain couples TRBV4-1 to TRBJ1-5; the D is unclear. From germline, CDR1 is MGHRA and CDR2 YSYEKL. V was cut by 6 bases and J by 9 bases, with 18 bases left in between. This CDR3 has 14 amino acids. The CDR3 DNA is TGCGCCAGCAGTCAAAGTCGGGGTACAGCGCCCCAGCATTTT. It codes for CASSQSRGTAPQHF.